This T cell receptor beta chain was sequenced for a study of TIL therapy for anti-PD-1-resistant metastatic lung cancer (dated by TCRdb to the early 2020s). Study-level background: Among the enrolled patients, the median age was 54 years (range roughly 35-75), and the median tumor PD-L1 proportion score was under 6.5%. Clonotypes were tracked across tumor, expanded TIL product and serial blood samples by T cell receptor beta sequencing of tumor and peripheral blood. Most of the cohort had lung adenocarcinoma, including a handful of EGFR-mutant tumors and two ALK-rearranged tumors, and half of the patients were either current or former smokers. Across the cohort, whole-exome sequencing showed a median non-synonymous tumor mutation burden of roughly 1.5 mutations per megabase.

The paper's findings and limits, for the study overall: The cohort was highly selected, with more treatment-naive, never-smoker and oncogene-addicted patients than typical, limiting generalizability. Clonal turnover during TIL culture was high, and many clones enriched in the product were not detected in the baseline tumor, suggesting clonal contraction rather than faithful expansion. Higher clonality and lower diversity were observed in expanded TIL cultures than in baseline intratumoral T cells (median clonality approximately 6.4% vs 31%, p < 0.0001). The study protocol defined all tumor marker inferences as exploratory.

As regards this clone: This clone's antigen is unknown. No base-level quality is on record; no much larger clone is a single base apart.

The immunoSEQ v3 hsTCRB kit was used to amplify TCR beta CDR3 regions from genomic DNA through bias-controlled multiplex PCR. TCR libraries were sequenced on an Illumina NextSeq 500 to approximately 2 million read pairs for survey level or about 5-6.5 million for deep level. On the study's bioinformatics: V, D and J genes were assigned, non-productive sequences were removed, and clonality was reported by immunoSEQ Analyzer software. To compare repertoires between infused TIL and blood, productive Simpson clonality was used along with the Morisita overlap index of productive TRB rearrangements. Held by TCRdb, this immuneACCESS table contains in-frame sequences only and omits some clones. Under half of the omission traces to an unresolved V gene where checked; the cause of the rest is unknown. V and J calls plus clone size are reproduced from that table; the DNA served to infer D and trimming. The sample contains about 50,000 clones, approximately 70% of them found a single time. Clones ranked in the top ten supply 5.6% of the sample.

What this sample's time point label stands for: pre-treatment sample, taken before nivolumab and TIL therapy. Baseline tumor samples were excised metastases, mostly pleural nodules or supraclavicular lymph nodes, from the same resection used to grow TIL. Tumors were collected before any PD-1/PD-L1 blockade, after which patients were given nivolumab, and patients who progressed were given lymphodepletion, an infusion of expanded TIL and IL-2. A phase I trial run at two centers enrolled adults with stage 4 NSCLC between October 2017 and January 2020. Samples came from a single-arm, open-label phase I trial of tumor-infiltrating lymphocyte therapy with nivolumab in advanced non-small cell lung cancer. For each resected tumor, portions were snap-frozen in liquid nitrogen and kept at -80 degrees C. Tumor regions of interest were selected on H&E sections by laser-capture macrodissection, were pulverized into 15 mg aliquots, and were extracted with Qiagen Allprep kits.

The V end loses 5 bases and the J end loses 0 bases, and a stretch of 10 bases separates them. The germline V gene supplies CDR1 MNHEY and CDR2 SVGAGI. From cysteine to phenylalanine, the CDR3 is 14 amino acids long. CDR3 DNA only is kept here, 42 bases in frame from base 1. The chain couples TRBV6-5 to TRBJ1-1; too little of a D gene remains to name it. Material: tumor tissue, obtained at baseline. The sequence was obtained from a person aged 25 to 80 with non-small cell lung cancer. DNA sequence: TGTGCCAGCAGTCCACGACTGTTGAACACTGAAGCTTTCTTT. It codes for CASSPRLLNTEAFF.